The 25 T cell receptor beta chains below come from one sample, sequenced in a study of CD8 T cells in ankylosing spondylitis (dated by TCRdb to about 2017). Libraries were built with 5' RACE. Sequencing took place on an Illumina HiSeq 2500. TCRdb's own reprocessing of the public reads used fastp at Q25 and MiXCR and kept productive beta chains. Identical CDR3 protein sequences are pooled into one entry, listed with their most common genes and DNA. Here the sample has 330,000 or so distinct CDR3 sequences; 8% occur a single time. Of the sample, 13% to 15% is held by the ten largest clones. Their recognized antigens are unknown. General study outcomes and caveats: A TCR beta motif made up of roughly eight highly homologous amino acid variants appeared to be characteristic of blood from ankylosing spondylitis patients.

The sequenced sample consisted of blood, either unsorted or a sorted T cell fraction (not recorded which). These receptors were collected from a male donor with ankylosing spondylitis.

The rearrangement uses TRBV20-1 and TRBJ2-7; D remains unclear. This CDR3 region has 12 residues. Trimming pared 0 bases from V and 7 bases from J, leaving 10 bases between. The germline V gene encodes CDR1 DFQATT and CDR2 SNEGSKA (reference sequence). CDR3 in amino acids: CSARDGWVEQYF. The CDR3 DNA reads as TGCAGTGCTAGAGATGGGTGGGTTGAGCAGTACTTC.

This clonotype was counted a few times. The gene calls are TRBV28 and TRBJ2-6; perhaps TRBD2 as D (5 bases). Trimming took off 10 bases at V and 1 base at J, with 14 bases between the two ends. The germline V gene has CDR1 MDHEN and CDR2 SYDVKM. This CDR3 is built from 15 residues. The CDR3 reads CATLPTGSGANVLTF. The CDR3 nucleotides read TGTGCCACCTTACCTACGGGGTCTGGGGCCAACGTCCTGACTTTC.

This CDR3 is CASSFEQGNSYWNTEAFF. The CDR3 nucleotides are TGTGCCAGCAGTTTTGAACAGGGGAATTCGTATTGGAACACTGAAGCTTTCTTT. The V gene is TRBV11-1, the J gene TRBJ1-1; 7 bases align to TRBD1. The CDR3 loop spans 18 amino acids. The V gene end was trimmed by 6 bases and the J gene end by 1 base; junction bases not matched to a gene: 17. The germline gives CDR1 SGHAT, CDR2 FQDESV (reference sequence).

This clonotype was seen more than once but under ten times. This chain uses TRBV11-2 with TRBJ2-7; weak D call: TRBD1 (6 bases). Germline V gene sequence: CDR1 SGHAT, CDR2 FQNNGV. The CDR3 covers 16 residues. Trimming shortened V by 4 bases and J by 4 bases, and 20 bases separated the two germline ends. The CDR3 nucleotides are TGTGCCAGCAGCTCTATTAGAGGGAACAGGGCGTACGAGCAGTACTTC. Its protein is CASSSIRGNRAYEQYF.

This clonotype was recorded a few times. The chain is built from TRBV18 and TRBJ2-7, with 7 bases lining up with TRBD1. With 3 bases clipped from V and 6 bases from J, the junction kept 11 bases outside the gene matches. CDR1 and CDR2 from the germline V gene are KGHSH and LQKENI. The CDR3 is 15 residues long. As DNA, the CDR3 is TGTGCCAGCTCACCCTCCGGGACAGCGTTTCTCGAGCAGTACTTC. This codes for CASSPSGTAFLEQYF.

This clonotype showed up just a few times. This chain uses TRBV7-9 with TRBJ2-7; 9 bases are shared with TRBD2. From germline, CDR1 is SEHNR and CDR2 FQNEAQ (reference sequence). Trimming at V came to 10 bases and at J to 7 bases, leaving 14 bases not matched to a gene. The CDR3 loop spans 14 amino acids. The CDR3 DNA follows: TGTGCCATATTGCCGACTAGCGGACTGGGGGAGCAGTACTTC. Protein sequence: CAILPTSGLGEQYF.

This clonotype occurred many times. The rearrangement joins TRBV7-9 to TRBJ1-1; D uncertain. Germline assignment: CDR1 SEHNR and CDR2 FQNEAQ (reference sequence). The CDR3 runs 13 residues. V dropped 7 bases and J dropped 1 base, with 10 bases sitting between them. CDR3 in amino acids: CASTRPENTEAFF. In nucleotides, the CDR3 is TGTGCCAGCACCCGCCCCGAGAACACTGAAGCTTTCTTT.

In its sample, this clonotype was seen a few times. The CDR3 region has the DNA TGCGCCAGCAGTTCCGGGACAGGAGGCAATGAGCAGTTCTTC. As protein: CASSSGTGGNEQFF. V gene TRBV5-1 combines with J gene TRBJ2-1, with 8 bases matching TRBD1. J lost 6 bases, V lost 5 bases, and 7 bases had no gene match. Germline lookup yields CDR1 SGHRS and CDR2 YFSETQ. The CDR3 consists of 14 residues. Drawing the rest from reference TRBV5-1 and TRBJ2-1, the complete variable domain is KAGVTQTPRYLIKTRGQQVTLSCSPISGHRSVSWYQQTPGQGLQFLFEYFSETQRNKGNFPGRFSGRQFSNSRSEMNVSTLELGDSALYLCASSSGTGGNEQFFGPGTRLTVL.

The table lists this clonotype with a few counts. This CDR3 reads CSLQGGDQPQHF. CDR3 in DNA: TGCAGCCTGCAGGGTGGCGATCAGCCCCAGCATTTT. The V gene is TRBV20-1, the J gene TRBJ1-5; perhaps TRBD1 as D (5 bases). This CDR3 spans 12 amino acids. The germline gives CDR1 DFQATT, CDR2 SNEGSKA (reference sequence).

The V and J genes are TRBV7-3 and TRBJ2-1; possibly TRBD1 or TRBD2 for D (5 bases each). V lost 5 bases to trimming and J lost 2 bases, with 13 bases between them. Germline V gives CDR1 SGHTA, CDR2 FQGTGA. The CDR3 extends over 15 amino acids. As DNA, the CDR3 is TGTGCCAGCAGCAGGGACCTACGGCCCTACAATGAGCAGTTCTTC. Translated: CASSRDLRPYNEQFF.

This clonotype occurred a few times. V is TRBV9 and J is TRBJ2-4; perhaps TRBD1 as D (6 bases). The CDR3 is 17 amino acids. V lost 3 bases and J lost 6, with 22 bases in between. CDR1 is SGDLS, CDR2 YYNGEE, per germline. The CDR3 region is CASSASDLVGRGNIQYF. CDR3 bases: TGTGCCAGCAGCGCCAGCGACCTAGTGGGCAGGGGAAACATTCAGTACTTC. Using reference TRBV9 and TRBJ2-4 for the parts outside the CDR3, the full variable domain is DSGVTQTPKHLITATGQRVTLRCSPRSGDLSVYWYQQSLDQGLQFLIQYYNGEERAKGNILERFSAQQFPDLHSELNLSSLELGDSALYFCASSASDLVGRGNIQYFGAGTRLSVL.

The chain couples TRBV20-1 to TRBJ2-1, with D maybe TRBD2 (5 bases). The CDR3 has 15 amino acids. V gave up 6 bases and J gave up 0 bases, with 15 bases separating them. Germline V gene sequence: CDR1 DFQATT, CDR2 SNEGSKA (reference sequence). As DNA, the CDR3 is TGCAGTGCGACCGTAGCGAGGAGCTCCTACAATGAGCAGTTCTTC. Translation: CSATVARSSYNEQFF.

This clonotype appeared a few times. The V call is TRBV20-1, the J call TRBJ1-5, with D possibly being TRBD1 (6 bases). The CDR3 length is 13 residues. With 3 bases removed from V and 7 bases from J, the gap between germline ends came to 13 bases. Germline CDR1 DFQATT, CDR2 SNEGSKA (reference sequence). The CDR3 DNA follows: TGCAGTGCTAGGCCTTCCAGGGGCCAGCCCCAGCATTTT. Translating gives CSARPSRGQPQHF.

In its sample, this clonotype was seen many times. This chain uses TRBV5-1 with TRBJ2-1; 7 positions agree with TRBD1. There are 13 residues in the CDR3. Germline values: CDR1 SGHRS, CDR2 YFSETQ. The V gene end was trimmed by 2 bases and the J gene end by 6 bases; junction bases not matched to a gene: 2. The CDR3: CASSLQGFNEQFF. The CDR3 DNA sequence: TGCGCCAGCAGCTTACAGGGGTTCAATGAGCAGTTCTTC.

This clonotype was detected only a few times. This chain connects TRBV4-1 to TRBJ2-5, with 8 bases matching TRBD1. Germline V CDR1 and CDR2: MGHRA, YSYEKL. This CDR3 comprises 14 residues. V lost 2 bases and J lost 4; bases outside the gene matches: 3. The CDR3 nucleotides are TGCGCCAGCAGCCAAAGGACAGGGCGAGAGACCCAGTACTTC. Protein product: CASSQRTGRETQYF.

The V call is TRBV12-3 or TRBV12-4, the J call TRBJ2-3, with 7 bases fitting TRBD2. The V segment lost 11 bases and the J segment 0 bases; nucleotides outside the gene matches: 23. The CDR3 length is 19 residues. This CDR3 is CALSLAQTGGTSSTDTQYF. The CDR3 DNA follows: TGTGCCCTCAGTTTAGCGCAGACGGGAGGCACTTCTAGCACAGATACGCAGTATTTT.

This clonotype was picked up many times. The V call is TRBV24-1, the J call TRBJ1-3, with TRBD1 as a possible D gene (6 bases). V was shortened by 9 bases and J by 9 bases, with 17 bases between the two germline ends. The CDR3 spans 13 residues. The germline V gene encodes CDR1 KGHDR and CDR2 SFDVKD. The CDR3 reads CATRGGQGSTIYF. Here the CDR3 DNA reads TGTGCCACCCGAGGTGGGCAGGGGAGCACCATATATTTT.

This clonotype was seen a few times. The genes are TRBV14 and TRBJ2-7; the match to TRBD2 covers 11 bases. The junction had 5 bases not matched to a gene; V was cut back by 2 bases and J by 5 bases. Germline CDR1 reads SGHDN; CDR2 reads FVKESK. The CDR3 covers 15 residues. The CDR3 region is CASSQLAGGTHEQYF. The CDR3 region has the DNA TGTGCCAGCAGCCAACTAGCGGGAGGTACCCACGAGCAGTACTTC.

In its sample, this clonotype was seen many times. This chain uses TRBV12-3 or TRBV12-4 with TRBJ1-1; D is undetermined. The CDR3 contains 16 residues. V lost 4 bases and J 1 base, leaving 16 bases between the germline ends. This CDR3 reads CASSSGWLGGNTEAFF. The CDR3 DNA reads as TGTGCCAGCAGTTCGGGATGGTTGGGCGGGAACACTGAAGCTTTCTTT.

The V and J genes are TRBV25-1 and TRBJ2-2; 9 nucleotides match TRBD1. CDR3 length: 13 residues. V was clipped by 3 bases and J by 9 bases; unmatched bases: 2. Germline assignment: CDR1 MGHDK and CDR2 SYGVNS. The DNA of the CDR3 is TGTGCCAGCAGTGAGGGACAGGGCCGGGAGCTGTTTTTT. It specifies CASSEGQGRELFF.

The chain carries TRBV6-1 and TRBJ1-2; 10 bases are a match to TRBD1. The V gene's germline CDR1 is MNHNS and CDR2 SASEGT. This CDR3 comprises 15 residues. V was clipped by 6 bases and J by 4 bases; unmatched bases: 8. Here the CDR3 reads CASRKTGGQGYGYTF. CDR3 sequence (DNA): TGTGCCAGCAGGAAGACAGGGGGCCAGGGCTATGGCTACACCTTC.

The genes are TRBV5-1 and TRBJ2-3, with a weak D call TRBD2 (6 bases). CDR1 SGHRS and CDR2 YFSETQ come from the germline V gene. Between the trimmed V and J ends, which lost 0 bases and 0 bases, there was a span of 11 bases. CDR3 length: 16 amino acids. In nucleotides, the CDR3 is TGCGCCAGCAGCTTGGGGGACTTGCCTAGCACAGATACGCAGTATTTT. This codes for CASSLGDLPSTDTQYF.

In its sample, this clonotype was seen a few times. This sequence joins TRBV18 and TRBJ2-1; TRBD2 aligns across 11 bases. In germline, CDR1 is KGHSH, CDR2 LQKENI. The V and J ends lost 0 bases and 4 bases, in that order; junction bases with no gene match: 11. This CDR3 comprises 19 residues. CDR3 nucleotides: TGTGCCAGCTCACCACCTGGCCTAGCGGGAGGCAATATTTACAATGAGCAGTTCTTC. It encodes CASSPPGLAGGNIYNEQFF.

This clonotype was counted at least ten times. The CDR3 loop is CASSPGQGADTQYF. CDR3 coding DNA: TGCGCCAGCAGCCCAGGACAGGGGGCAGATACGCAGTATTTT. V usage is TRBV5-1 and J usage is TRBJ2-3; 10 nucleotides match TRBD1. Trimming took 4 bases from V and 4 from J; bases not matched to a gene: 3. This CDR3 is built from 14 residues. In germline, CDR1 is SGHRS, CDR2 YFSETQ.

The V and J genes are TRBV12-3 or TRBV12-4 and TRBJ2-2, with D perhaps TRBD1 (5 bases). V was shortened by 2 bases and J by 6 bases, with 10 bases between the two germline ends. The CDR3 is made up of 14 amino acids. The CDR3 reads CASSLTRDAGELFF. CDR3 in DNA: TGTGCCAGCAGTTTAACCAGGGATGCCGGGGAGCTGTTTTTT.